This TCR beta chain was sequenced during a study of blood T cells in healthy people across ages. Study outcomes and limitations: The lack of PBMC sorting stopped any conclusive naive versus antigen-experienced comparison.

Primers used in a second PCR of about 7 to 12 cycles were a sample-barcoded 5' primer and a J-beta primer mix. TCRdb redid the calling of the 5' RACE reads with MiXCR, one entry per CDR3 protein. The repertoire has some 1 million distinct CDR3 sequences, roughly 45% of them found once; the top ten carry around 18%. Healthy Caucasians from Russia aged about 6 to 90 served as donors. No fewer than 6.5 million PBMCs went into each sample. Regarding this clonotype: No antigen is known for it.

CDR1 and CDR2 from the germline V gene are SGHDN and FVKESK. The CDR3 length is 16 residues. Sequencing was carried out using blood. The clonotype comes from an older woman in good health. The genes are TRBV14 and TRBJ2-5; TRBD2 matches 9 bases. The better agreement between TRBJ2-7 and the DNA end casts doubt on the J call. The CDR3 coding sequence is TGTGCCAGCAGCCAAGGTCTAGCGGGAAGAGGGTACGAGCAGTACTTC. Its protein is CASSQGLAGRGYEQYF.